A single sample is the source of the 18 T cell receptor beta chains below, sequenced in a study of PD-1 blockade in classical Hodgkin lymphoma. Time point described: cycle 4 day 1 (C4D1), after 5 to 7 weeks of nivolumab. Relapses following autologous stem cell transplantation were seen in all patients, with brentuximab vedotin exposure varying. TCRdb's table, derived via immunoSEQ multiplex PCR, lists solely in-frame clones and lacks some. The sample lists about 6,700 clones; around three quarters were seen once. The sample was peripheral blood mononuclear cells (PBMCs), taken before the fourth cycle of nivolumab. Source of these receptors: a human donor with classical Hodgkin lymphoma.

This chain connects TRBV28 to TRBJ2-5; D may match TRBD1 or TRBD2 (5 bases each). The V gene lost 6 bases and the J gene lost 6 bases, with 14 bases spanning the gap. Germline values: CDR1 MDHEN, CDR2 SYDVKM. The CDR3 is made up of 13 amino acids. Written as DNA, the CDR3 is TGTGCCAGCAGCACCCCGGGGCAGCAGACCCAGTACTTC. This translates into CASSTPGQQTQYF.

This clone has only one observation. This chain uses TRBV7-3 with TRBJ2-1; weak D call: TRBD2 (6 bases). This CDR3 is built from 13 residues. Between the trimmed V and J ends, which lost 2 bases and 7 bases, there was a span of 9 bases. Germline loops: CDR1 SGHTA, CDR2 FQGTGA. CDR3 region: CASSLRAGNEQFF. DNA of the CDR3: TGTGCCAGCAGCTTACGGGCGGGGAATGAGCAGTTCTTC.

This chain joins TRBV5-1 and TRBJ2-7; tentative D call: TRBD1 (5 bases). V was cut by 2 bases and J by 5 bases, with 8 bases left in between. CDR3 size: 12 residues. Germline V gene lookup returns CDR1 SGHRS and CDR2 YFSETQ. CDR3 DNA sequence: TGCGCCAGCAGCTTCTTAGGGGACGAGCAGTACTTC. Residues: CASSFLGDEQYF.

The chain carries TRBV6-1 and TRBJ2-5; no firm D call. Germline values: CDR1 MNHNS, CDR2 SASEGT. V was trimmed by 1 base and J by 8 bases, leaving 11 bases between them. There are 13 residues in the CDR3. In DNA, the CDR3 is TGTGCCAGCAGTGAAGGCTTAGATAGAACCCAGTACTTC. Translation gives CASSEGLDRTQYF.

The chain combines TRBV6-5 with TRBJ2-1; weak D call: TRBD2 (5 bases). CDR3 length: 16 residues. Between the trimmed V and J ends, which lost 2 bases and 0 bases, there was a span of 11 bases. Germline V lookup: CDR1 MNHEY, CDR2 SVGAGI. The CDR3 reads CASSYEGGSSYNEQFF. The CDR3 region has the DNA TGTGCCAGCAGTTACGAGGGTGGGAGCTCCTACAATGAGCAGTTCTTC.

The V gene is TRBV19, the J gene TRBJ2-3; D is perhaps TRBD1 or TRBD2 (5 bases each). Germline V gene data show CDR1 as LNHDA and CDR2 as SQIVND (reference sequence). Trimming shortened V by 6 bases and J by 7 bases, and 17 bases separated the two germline ends. The CDR3 is made up of 14 amino acids. The CDR3 loop reads CASSDLRGHNTQYF. The CDR3 nucleotides are TGTGCCAGTAGCGACCTCCGGGGCCATAATACGCAGTATTTT.

This sequence joins TRBV7-2 and TRBJ1-2, with D perhaps matching TRBD1 (5 bases). This CDR3 region has 13 residues. Germline V gene data show CDR1 as SGHTA and CDR2 as FQGNSA. Trimming took 1 base from V and 5 from J, leaving 8 bases between them. CDR3 protein: CASSLGQLYGYTF. CDR3 nucleotides: TGTGCCAGCAGCTTAGGACAGCTTTATGGCTACACCTTC.

This clone is medium-sized in the sample. The rearrangement joins TRBV6-1 to TRBJ2-5, with D possibly being TRBD1 (6 bases). CDR3 length: 16 amino acids. CDR1 MNHNS and CDR2 SASEGT come from the germline V gene. V lost 4 bases to trimming and J lost 7 bases, with 22 bases between them. CDR3 nucleotides: TGTGCCAGCAGTGCTACAGGGAAGGGACCTTTGTGGACCCAGTACTTC. It specifies CASSATGKGPLWTQYF.

The chain uses TRBV6-1 and TRBJ1-1; D gene uncertain. V gave up 10 bases and J gave up 4 bases, with 16 bases separating them. The length of the CDR3 is 13 residues. CDR1 MNHNS and CDR2 SASEGT come from the germline V gene. The CDR3 nucleotides are TGTGCCAACTCGCCCGGCCCAGTCACTGAAGCTTTCTTT. Amino acid sequence: CANSPGPVTEAFF.

The chain combines TRBV2 with TRBJ1-2; possible D gene TRBD1, 6 bases. Trimming cost V 7 bases and J 7 bases, with 16 bases left between them. The V gene's germline CDR1 is SNHLY and CDR2 FYNNEI. This CDR3 region has 13 residues. The CDR3 nucleotides are TGTGCCAGCACCTCACAGGGAATTGGTGGCTACACCTTC. It codes for CASTSQGIGGYTF.

This clone occurred once. This chain connects TRBV14 to TRBJ2-3; TRBD2 matches 7 bases. The CDR3 runs 18 residues. Per the germline V gene, CDR1 is SGHDN and CDR2 is FVKESK. Trimming cost V 3 bases and J 0 bases; bases outside gene matches: 12. CDR3 sequence (DNA): TGTGCCAGCAGCCATCACCGACTCGTTAGCGGGAGCACAGATACGCAGTATTTT. Its translation is CASSHHRLVSGSTDTQYF.

The chain employs TRBV7-6 and TRBJ2-7; 9 nucleotides match TRBD1. The CDR3 is 16 amino acids. Losses at the gene ends were 1 base for V and 2 bases for J; bases not matched to a gene: 6. In germline, CDR1 is SGHVS, CDR2 FNYEAQ. CDR3 residues: CASSLEDRGDAYEQYF. CDR3 sequence (DNA): TGTGCCAGCAGCTTAGAAGACAGGGGGGATGCCTACGAGCAGTACTTC. The complete variable domain, with remaining parts taken from reference TRBV7-6 and TRBJ2-7, reads GAGVSQSPRYKVTKRGQDVALRCDPISGHVSLYWYRQALGQGPEFLTYFNYEAQQDKSGLPNDRFSAERPEGSISTLTIQRTEQRDSAMYRCASSLEDRGDAYEQYFGPGTRLTVT.

The chain recombines TRBV6-1 with TRBJ2-7; a possible D gene is TRBD2 (6 bases). This CDR3 comprises 13 residues. V shed 5 bases and J shed 0 bases, with 8 bases lying between them. Germline V gives CDR1 MNHNS, CDR2 SASEGT. CDR3 nucleotides: TGTGCCAGCAGTCGCGGGAACTCCTACGAGCAGTACTTC. Residues: CASSRGNSYEQYF.

The gene calls are TRBV5-1 and TRBJ1-5; 7 bases line up with TRBD1. The germline V gene has CDR1 SGHRS and CDR2 YFSETQ. The CDR3 loop spans 14 amino acids. The junction had 6 bases not matched to a gene; V was cut back by 4 bases and J by 5 bases. This chain's CDR3 is CASSHGTADQPQHF. In DNA, the CDR3 is TGCGCCAGCAGCCATGGGACAGCTGATCAGCCCCAGCATTTT.

The rearrangement joins TRBV6-5 to TRBJ1-6; D is unresolved. CDR3 length equals 14 residues. The germline CDR1 and CDR2 sequences are MNHEY and SVGAGI. The V gene lost 2 bases and the J gene lost 11 bases, with 13 bases spanning the gap. The CDR3 DNA is TGTGCCAGCAGTTACGGACTGAGTGTTGCACCCCTCCACTTT. Translated, it gives CASSYGLSVAPLHF.

The chain recombines TRBV27 with TRBJ2-2; D is unclear. Germline values: CDR1 MNHEY, CDR2 SMNVEV (reference sequence). V dropped 8 bases and J dropped 2 bases, with 3 bases sitting between them. CDR3 length: 11 amino acids. The chain's CDR3 is CASRNTGELFF. For the CDR3, the DNA is TGTGCCAGCCGAAACACCGGGGAGCTGTTTTTT.

The gene calls are TRBV19 and TRBJ2-7; D uncertain. The CDR3 loop spans 13 amino acids. CDR1 and CDR2 (germline): LNHDA, SQIVND (reference sequence). Deletions cut 5 bases from V and 0 bases from J, with 8 bases between. The CDR3: CASSERSSYEQYF. As DNA, the CDR3 is TGTGCCAGTAGTGAACGGTCCTCCTACGAGCAGTACTTC.

The V and J genes are TRBV7-9 and TRBJ2-7; no definite D call. The CDR3 has 11 amino acids. The V gene lost 5 bases and the J gene lost 6 bases, with 8 bases spanning the gap. The germline CDR1 and CDR2 sequences are SEHNR and FQNEAQ (reference sequence). CDR3 coding DNA: TGTGCCAGCAGCCCCCTAGGCGAGCAGTACTTC. As protein: CASSPLGEQYF.